This T cell receptor beta chain was observed in a study of blood T cell repertoires in COVID-19. Study overall: Material from acute and convalescent COVID-19 was sourced from the United States, Italy and Spain. Sources were T cells, B-cell-depleted T cells, or PBMCs; the material itself was cDNA or gDNA.

Methods used by the authors: Amplification of reference gene primers provided the estimated nucleated cell counts. Only in-frame clones appear in the TCRdb table, and some are missing; sequencing was by immunoSEQ multiplex PCR. V and J calls and clone size are those listed in that table; D and trimming were worked out from the DNA. Of approximately 150,000 clones in the sample, around 90% were seen once. V was pared by 2 bases and J by 2 bases, with 14 bases between. This CDR3 spans 16 amino acids. Germline V gene lookup returns CDR1 MDHEN and CDR2 SYDVKM. The TCR sequence derives from a man in his sixties with active or convalescent COVID-19. The sample comprised peripheral blood. The gene calls are TRBV28 and TRBJ2-3; D possibly corresponds to TRBD2 (6 bases). The DNA for the CDR3 is TGTGCCAGCAGTTTAGTCGTGGTGGGACTCACAGATACGCAGTATTTT. Translating it yields CASSLVVVGLTDTQYF.